The 2 T cell receptor beta chains below come from one sample, sequenced in a study of blood T cell repertoires in COVID-19. TCRdb keeps only in-frame clones here, not all; method: immunoSEQ multiplex PCR. The sample has tens of thousands of clones, approximately 82% seen once. Sequencing used peripheral blood. Receptors originate from a man aged 55 to 70 with acute or convalescent COVID-19.

The chain couples TRBV5-1 to TRBJ2-5, with 7 bases aligning to TRBD1. CDR3 size: 15 residues. V trimming: 3 bases; J trimming: 4 bases; junction bases outside the gene matches: 9. In germline, CDR1 is SGHRS, CDR2 YFSETQ. In DNA, the CDR3 is TGCGCCAGCAGCTCGGGACAGTCCCTGGGAGAGACCCAGTACTTC. This gives the protein CASSSGQSLGETQYF.

In DNA form, the CDR3 reads TGTGCCAGCAGTCTTATCCGCTATGGCTACACCTTC. Translating it yields CASSLIRYGYTF. The gene calls are TRBV6-5 and TRBJ1-2; D not resolved. Deletions cut 5 bases from V and 4 bases from J, with 8 bases between. Germline V gene lookup returns CDR1 MNHEY and CDR2 SVGAGI. CDR3 size: 12 residues.